The source of this TCR beta chain is a study of blood T cell repertoires in COVID-19 (dated by TCRdb to about 2020). For the wider study: Samples from collaborators originated in the United States, Italy and Spain and spanned both the acute and convalescent phases of COVID-19. The dataset comprised deeply sampled blood TCRbeta repertoires from subjects exposed to, actively infected with, or recovered from COVID-19. The material from the prospective study consisted of cDNA or gDNA derived from T cells, B-cell-depleted T cells, or PBMCs. The repertoires were released in a freely available public database meant as a resource for research on the immune response to SARS-CoV-2. Nearly every sample came with metadata listing a de-identified subject ID, COVID-19 status, age in years and sex. Where available, HLA class I and class II types were taken from metadata supplied by the sample provider and were not determined by assay-based typing. The samples were drawn from the first 160 participants of the ongoing ImmuneRACE study and from 1,254 subjects provided by 6 global collaborators. What the work shows at the level of the full study, not this receptor alone: How much clinical and demographic metadata was included differed by source and by participant, and the metadata was provided uncurated.

In the prospective study, participants were about 18 to 100 years old, resided in about two dozen geographic areas of the United States, and were enrolled through a virtual design. Cohort assignment in the prospective study relied on participant-reported clinical history from a screening survey and a study questionnaire. In the prospective study, whole blood, serum and a nasopharyngeal or oropharyngeal swab were collected from each participant by mobile phlebotomists. Over a 2-month period, participants in the prospective study had the option of providing additional blood draws and questionnaires. Blood samples from the prospective study were shipped frozen or at room temperature prior to DNA extraction. TCRbeta CDR3 regions were amplified from genomic DNA by means of the immunoSEQ Assay, a bias-controlled multiplex PCR. The study's own analysis went as follows. Nucleated cell counts per sample were estimated from amplification of reference gene primers within the assay. To quantify the absolute abundance of each unique TCRbeta CDR3 rearrangement, sequence reads were collapsed and filtered. Productive Simpson clonality was computed per sample as the square root of Simpson's diversity index over productive rearrangements. TCRdb's version of the immuneACCESS table is confined to in-frame rearrangements and falls short of the full clone set. An unresolved V gene accounts for under half of the shortfall where checked; the remainder is of unknown origin. V, J and clone size are those of that table, while D and trimming were read from the DNA. For this sample there are 180,000 or so clones; roughly 83% appear just once. Together, the top ten hold around 5.7% of the sample.

Of note for this clone: No cognate antigen has been identified for it. It has no much larger one-base neighbor in the sample; base qualities were not kept.

CDR1 is given as MDHEN and CDR2 as SYDVKM, both from the germline V gene. Trimming at the junction amounts to 10 bases on V and 2 bases on J, and the germline ends lie 8 bases apart. The CDR3 contains 11 residues, cysteine and phenylalanine counted. Just CDR3 DNA is preserved here, 33 bases in frame from base 1. This receptor was obtained from a man aged 35 to 55 with acute COVID-19. Sequenced sample: PBMCs or T cells enriched from blood (not recorded which). The chain uses TRBV28 and TRBJ1-1; the D gene remains uncertain. The DNA sequence is given as TGTGCCACCCGAACTAACACTGAAGCTTTCTTT. The encoded protein is CATRTNTEAFF.